This T cell receptor beta chain originates from a study of Ad26.COV2.S vaccination and SARS-CoV-2 variants (dated by TCRdb to 2020 to 2023). Looking at the study overall: Donors in the vaccine arm were drawn from COV1001, a multicentre, randomized, double-blind, placebo-controlled phase I-IIa trial testing Ad26.COV2.S in healthy adults. Trial participants were randomized into five groups of five, in which low-dose or high-dose Ad26.COV2.S was given once or twice, or placebo was given on both occasions. A total of roughly 32 samples were included in the TCR-sequenced set, comprising some 20 Ad26.COV2.S vaccine recipients, 5 placebo recipients and 8 SARS-CoV-2 convalescent individuals. TCRbeta repertoire sequencing served as the tool for gauging how specific and how broad the SARS-CoV-2-reactive T cell receptors were following Ad26.COV2.S vaccination. Investigators remained blinded to trial group allocation during experiments and outcome assessment. Ad26.COV2.S was given intramuscularly at 5x10^10 or 1x10^11 viral particles, as a single shot or as two shots 56 days apart.

The immunoSEQ Assay was the method used to sequence TCRbeta CDR3 regions. After extraction, genomic DNA underwent amplification by bias-controlled multiplex PCR, followed by high-throughput sequencing. Per the source publication's procedure: Collapsing and filtering of sequences were performed to quantify the absolute abundance of each unique TCRbeta CDR3 region. T cell fraction was estimated by normalization of TCRbeta template counts to usable DNA, with usable DNA being measured through amplification of reference genes present in all nucleated cells. Repertoire TCRs were annotated as SARS-CoV-2-specific by exact matching of V gene, CDR3 amino acid sequence and J gene to a known reactive TCR set. MIRA supplied the reference SARS-CoV-2 TCR set, which was filtered for enrichment in COVID-19-positive ImmuneCODE repertoires so that public or cross-reactive TCRs were removed. Drawing on the MIRA antigens, annotated TCRs were analysed further at the level of specific ORF or position within ORF. Depth was the summed frequency of annotated unique rearrangements, while breadth was defined as annotated unique rearrangements over total unique productive rearrangements. Group comparisons of TCR breadth used two-sided Wilcoxon rank-sum tests. The table comes from immuneACCESS by way of TCRdb, which keeps in-frame sequences with V and J called. Part of the clones is missing from these tables; in studies checked, under half for an unresolved V gene and the rest for unknown reasons. V and J calls and clone size are given by that table; D and trimming were obtained from the DNA. The sample table records about 350,000 clones; 80% to 90% of these occur just once. The ten largest clonotypes hold about 10% of the sample.

Interpreted using the paper, the treatment or condition label stands for: roughly 20 received Ad26.COV2.S at low or high dose, single or two shots; about 5 received placebo; per-sample allocation not given. For vaccine and placebo recipients, repertoires were sequenced using samples collected on day 63 after the first injection. Between 29 July and 7 August 2020, Cohort 1b enrolled approximately 26 adults aged 18-55 years at one site in Boston, USA. Ad26.COV2.S consisted of a replication-incompetent adenovirus type 26 vector by which a prefusion-stabilized SARS-CoV-2 spike protein from the original Wuhan strain was expressed. CDR3 length: 16 amino acids, cysteine to phenylalanine. The DNA shown is the 48-base CDR3, in frame from base 1. In the germline V gene, CDR1 corresponds to MNHEY and CDR2 to SVGEGT. V and J lose 5 bases and 5 bases, and a span of 19 bases separates them. To note about this clone: The clone's antigen remains unknown. Per-base quality was not reported, and no clone a single base away is much larger than it.

What the authors observed across the whole study: The study lacked the statistical power to compare responses across vaccine doses or regimens. Vaccine and placebo recipients had comparable non-spike TCR breadth, which fits with the vaccine containing only spike. It was noted by the authors that total T cell responses may have been underestimated by the TCR breadth and depth analyses. After vaccination, spike-specific CD8+ and CD4+ T cell responses were reported to show substantial breadth. Spike-specific TCR breadth was higher in Ad26.COV2.S recipients than in placebo recipients (P = 0.0014).

The sequencing here drew on peripheral blood, taken in a trial of Ad26.COV2.S vaccine versus placebo. Rearrangement joined TRBV6-2 or TRBV6-3 to TRBJ1-5, with the D gene too uncertain to name. The source of this sequence is a person between 18 and 65 years old who received the Ad26.COV2.S COVID-19 vaccine or a placebo. The CDR3 region has the sequence CASSTTTRGSHQPQHF. The DNA sequence is given as TGTGCCAGCAGTACCACCACACGAGGTAGTCATCAGCCCCAGCATTTT.